The 8 T cell receptor beta chains presented below share a single source sample, sequenced in a study of CD8+CD57+ T cells in acquired aplastic anemia. By flow cytometry, patients selected for sequencing had shown an expansion of CD8+CD57+ cells. Researchers used genomic DNA as the template to profile TCR beta VDJ and CDR3. TCRdb re-called the reads through MiXCR, storing one row per CDR3 protein. The sample holds roughly 150,000 distinct CDR3 sequences; 40% to 55% are singletons and the top ten take 3.2%. The sequencing sample was made of sorted CD4+, CD8+, or CD8+CD57+ T cells (not recorded which) from PBMCs. Every receptor here comes from a human donor with aplastic anemia.

The CDR3 protein is CASSVSGTGRETQYF. The CDR3 DNA is TGTGCCAGCAGCGTTTCCGGGACAGGACGAGAGACCCAGTACTTC. This chain joins TRBV9 and TRBJ2-5; TRBD1 matches at 8 bases. The CDR3 covers 15 residues. Germline trimming cut 2 bases from V and 4 bases from J; bases unmatched to any gene: 7. Germline CDR1 and CDR2: SGDLS and YYNGEE.

This rearrangement joins TRBV29-1 to TRBJ1-2; D remains ambiguous. V was shortened by 1 base and J by 4 bases, with 10 bases between the two germline ends. Germline-derived CDR1 and CDR2 are SQVTM and ANQGSEA. The CDR3 runs to 13 residues. The CDR3 region is CSVEGVGGYGYTF. CDR3 in DNA: TGCAGCGTTGAAGGTGTGGGAGGCTATGGCTACACCTTC.

This clonotype came up a few times. The DNA for the CDR3 is TGTGCCAGCAGCGTAGCGCTTGGAAGCACAGATACGCAGTATTTT. It codes for CASSVALGSTDTQYF. The chain recombines TRBV2 with TRBJ2-3; D might be TRBD2 (5 bases). Between the trimmed V and J ends, which lost 6 bases and 0 bases, there was a span of 13 bases. The length of the CDR3 is 15 residues. CDR1 and CDR2 (germline): SNHLY, FYNNEI.

The V and J genes are TRBV7-3 and TRBJ2-2; D is ambiguous. Trimming removed 6 bases at V and 0 bases at J, with 11 bases between. Germline CDR1 reads SGHTA; CDR2 reads FQGTGA. The CDR3 spans 15 residues. The CDR3 protein is CASRPNPSNTGELFF. CDR3 nucleotide sequence: TGTGCCAGCAGACCCAATCCTTCGAACACCGGGGAGCTGTTTTTT.

This clonotype was detected once. The chain has TRBV24-1 and TRBJ1-4; D is unresolved. The V end was cut by 0 bases, the J end by 3 bases, with 10 bases between. The CDR3 sequence is 16 residues long. The germline V gene encodes CDR1 KGHDR and CDR2 SFDVKD. The CDR3 region has the DNA TGTGCCACCAGTGATTTGTCCCGGACCCCTAATGAAAAACTGTTTTTT. This gives the protein CATSDLSRTPNEKLFF.

The genes are TRBV15 and TRBJ1-5; D possibly corresponds to TRBD1 (5 bases). In germline, CDR1 is LNHNV, CDR2 YYDKDF (reference sequence). This CDR3 has 14 residues. Trimming pared 1 base from V and 4 bases from J, leaving 8 bases between. CDR3 sequence (DNA): TGTGCCACCAGCAGAGGGGGCGGAAATCAGCCCCAGCATTTT. Translation gives CATSRGGGNQPQHF.

The CDR3 DNA reads TGCGCCAGCAGCCAAGATGGTGCCCCTACGAGGACGTACTTC. It yields the protein CASSQDGAPTRTYF. The chain has TRBV4-3 and TRBJ2-7; D unresolved. CDR1 and CDR2 from the germline V gene are LGHNA and YSLEER. The CDR3 extends over 14 amino acids. Trimming stripped 0 bases from V and 12 bases from J, with 18 bases between.

Notes on this clonotype: A much bigger clone sits one base away, suggesting this may be a read error. This chain connects TRBV6-6 to TRBJ1-6; D unresolved. The V end lost 6 bases, the J end lost 14 bases, and 8 bases lay between the germline ends. The CDR3 totals 10 residues. Germline CDR1 and CDR2: MNHNY and SVGAGI (reference sequence). The CDR3 nucleotides are TGTGCCAGCAGGTTACAGACCCTCCACTTT. Translated: CASRLQTLHF.